The clone carrying this T cell receptor (beta chain) was found many times. Its antigen is not known. This sample was taken from a study of T cell repertoires in cytomegalovirus infection. Overall study context: The public TCR beta signatures pointed to both CMV infection and matching HLA type.

There are 15 residues in the CDR3. From germline, CDR1 is MDHEN and CDR2 SYDVKM. V trimming: 5 bases; J trimming: 0 bases; junction bases outside the gene matches: 2. Study-level points and caveats: The study identified carriers of CMV plus the relevant HLA from cumulative public TCR beta family frequency. Ex vivo, HLA-C-restricted CMV-specific TCR beta clonotypes prevailed over the rest of the response.

TCRdb re-analysed the reads in MiXCR, keeping a single row per CDR3 protein. The sample holds approximately 500,000 distinct CDR3 sequences; 16% are singletons and the top ten take 20% to 30%. The receptor was derived from a human donor in good health (CMV status not recorded). Some clones in this sample may be carry-over from other donors' samples. Sequencing input: CD8+ T cells from PBMCs. The chain combines TRBV28 with TRBJ1-5; 9 nucleotides line up with TRBD1. The CDR3 region is CASSQQGASNQPQHF. The CDR3 nucleotides are TGTGCCAGCAGTCAACAGGGGGCTAGCAATCAGCCCCAGCATTTT.